The sequence of this T cell receptor beta chain was determined in a study of shared clonotypes between healthy human individuals. About the research overall: Each donor's CD4 naive and CD4 memory cells filled three plates apiece, CD8 naive two, and CD8 memory one.

Profiled with immunoSEQ multiplex PCR; TCRdb holds only in-frame clones, not every one. The sample lists 600,000 to 700,000 clones, about 80% occurring once. With regard to this clone: Its antigen is undetermined.

V lost 4 bases, J lost 2 bases, and 14 bases lay in between. The CDR3 runs to 15 residues. Germline V lookup: CDR1 SGHNT, CDR2 YYREEE (reference sequence). CD45RA-negative memory and CD45RA+ naive subsets were split from the CD4+ cells. Whole-study findings and limits: Only blood was sampled, and tissue TCR repertoires likely differ from blood ones.

The sequence came from a woman under 40 in good health. The specimen sequenced was memory CD4+ T cells sorted from blood. Stated subset: CD45RA-negative fraction. The rearrangement links TRBV5-4 to TRBJ2-3; D tentatively reads TRBD1 or TRBD2 (5 bases each). CDR3 bases: TGTGCCAGCAGCGTCCAGGGACGGGTCACAGATACGCAGTATTTT. Its protein product is CASSVQGRVTDTQYF. Full variable domain (rest looked up from reference TRBV5-4 and TRBJ2-3): ETGVTQSPTHLIKTRGQQVTLRCSSQSGHNTVSWYQQALGQGPQFIFQYYREEENGRGNFPPRFSGLQFPNYSSELNVNALELDDSALYLCASSVQGRVTDTQYFGPGTRLTVL.